This TCR beta chain was identified during a study of CD8 T cells in Susac syndrome. Patients with Susac syndrome met the recently defined diagnostic criteria for definite or probable disease. Reverse transcription of about 0.45 to 1 ug RNA was performed with random hexamers. TCRdb fed the immunoSEQ multiplex PCR reads into MiXCR, producing one record per CDR3 protein. The repertoire holds some 75,000 distinct CDR3 sequences, with approximately 95% as singletons. The sample consisted of CD8+ T cells from PBMCs. This sequence was found in a human donor with Susac syndrome.

The CDR3: CSASLTGGEGNQPQHF. CDR3 bases: TGCAGTGCTAGTCTTACAGGGGGCGAGGGCAATCAGCCCCAGCATTTT. The chain couples TRBV20-1 to TRBJ1-5, with 9 bases fitting TRBD1. CDR1 and CDR2 (germline): DFQATT, SNEGSKA (reference sequence). There are 16 residues in the CDR3. Unmatched junction bases numbered 8, after V lost 3 bases and J lost 2 bases.